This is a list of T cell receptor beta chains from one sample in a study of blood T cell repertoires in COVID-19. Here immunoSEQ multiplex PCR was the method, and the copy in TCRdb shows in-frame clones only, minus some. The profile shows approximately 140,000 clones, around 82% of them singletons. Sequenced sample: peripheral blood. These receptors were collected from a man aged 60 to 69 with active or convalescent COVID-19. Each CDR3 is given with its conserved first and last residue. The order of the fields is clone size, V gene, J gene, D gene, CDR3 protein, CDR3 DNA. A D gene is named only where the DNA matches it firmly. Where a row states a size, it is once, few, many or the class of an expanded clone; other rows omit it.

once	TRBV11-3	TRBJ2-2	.	CASSLGQDTGELFF	TGTGCCAGCAGCTTAGGCCAGGACACCGGGGAGCTGTTTTTT
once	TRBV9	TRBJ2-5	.	CASSAQGLPGETQYF	TGTGCCAGCAGCGCCCAGGGACTGCCCGGGGAGACCCAGTACTTC
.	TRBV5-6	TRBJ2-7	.	CASSPGYDSYEQYF	TGTGCCAGCAGCCCAGGGTACGACTCCTACGAGCAGTACTTC
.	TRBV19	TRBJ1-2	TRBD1	CASSLGGGRGYGYTF	TGTGCCAGTAGCCTAGGAGGGGGCAGAGGTTATGGCTACACCTTC
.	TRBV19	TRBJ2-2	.	CASSFAGNTGELFF	TGTGCCAGTAGTTTCGCAGGGAACACCGGGGAGCTGTTTTTT
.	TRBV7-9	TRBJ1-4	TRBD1	CASSLGQGALWTNEKLFF	TGTGCCAGCAGCTTAGGACAGGGGGCCCTTTGGACTAATGAAAAACTGTTTTTT
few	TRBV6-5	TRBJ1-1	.	CASSSAVRAFF	TGTGCCAGCAGTTCAGCCGTCAGGGCTTTCTTT
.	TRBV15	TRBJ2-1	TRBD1	CATSRDRQGHEQFF	TGTGCCACCAGCAGAGACCGACAGGGACATGAGCAGTTCTTC
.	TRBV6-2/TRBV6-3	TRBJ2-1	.	CASSPWRDIPNEQFF	TGTGCCAGCAGCCCATGGAGAGATATTCCCAATGAGCAGTTCTTC
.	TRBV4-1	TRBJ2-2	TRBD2	CASSQVPGGAVGELFF	TGCGCCAGCAGCCAAGTCCCGGGGGGGGCGGTCGGGGAGCTGTTTTTT
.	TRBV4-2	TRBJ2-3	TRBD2	CASSQPGRADTQYF	TGTGCCAGCAGCCAACCCGGGAGGGCAGATACGCAGTATTTT
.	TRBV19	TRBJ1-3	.	CASGARGLTGNTIYF	TGTGCCAGTGGGGCCAGGGGACTAACTGGAAACACCATATATTTT
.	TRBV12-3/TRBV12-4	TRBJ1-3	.	CASSLTAGNTIYF	TGTGCCAGCAGTTTAACAGCTGGAAACACCATATATTTT